Below, one TCR beta chain is given with its context. Its antigen remains unidentified. This specimen belongs to a study of CD8 T cells in Susac syndrome. Overall study context: Patients with Susac syndrome were, at the time of blood collection, therapy-naive, maintained on corticosteroids, or maintained on intravenous immunoglobulin alone. General observations from the study: Clonal expansion did not appear in Susac syndrome CD4+ T cell repertoires.

Random hexamers were used to reverse transcribe an amount of roughly 0.45 to 1 ug RNA. Multiplex immunoSEQ PCR targeted 54 Vbeta and 13 Jbeta TCR beta segments. TCRdb processed the immunoSEQ multiplex PCR reads anew with MiXCR; each CDR3 protein has one entry. The data contain 200,000 to 250,000 distinct CDR3 sequences, approximately 94% of them singletons. The CDR3 length is 14 residues. The germline gives CDR1 SNHLY, CDR2 FYNNEI. V shed 8 bases and J shed 5 bases, with 15 bases lying between them. The CD8+ and CD4+ T cells were isolated magnetically using a negative isolation approach, whereas the TEMRA cells were enriched by FACS.

The J gene is TRBJ2-2, the V gene TRBV2, with D tentatively TRBD1 (6 bases). The clonotype comes from a human donor with Susac syndrome. The sequenced material came from CD4+ T cells from PBMCs. The CDR3 bases are TGTGCCAGCGATGAGGGGGTATGGACCGGGGAGCTGTTTTTT. Protein product: CASDEGVWTGELFF.